This entry lists 20 T cell receptor beta chains sequenced from one sample in a study of T cell repertoires in cytomegalovirus infection. MiXCR, applied by TCRdb to the reads, yields one record per CDR3 protein. Among 110,000 or so distinct CDR3 sequences listed, 30% were seen once. These receptors' antigens are unknown. The source was CD8+ T cells from cultured PBMCs, collected from culture after CMV antigen stimulation. These receptors were taken from a human donor in good health (CMV status not recorded). Some clones in this sample may be carry-over from other donors' samples.

The chain is built from TRBV5-4 and TRBJ1-1, with 8 bases lining up with TRBD1. The CDR3 covers 16 residues. Trimming took 1 base from V and 4 from J; bases not matched to a gene: 9. Per germline, CDR1 SGHNT and CDR2 YYREEE (reference sequence). The CDR3 loop is CASSLLSGGSSTEAFF. For the CDR3, the DNA is TGTGCCAGCAGCTTGTTATCAGGGGGCTCAAGCACTGAAGCTTTCTTT.

This clonotype was observed a handful of times. The rearrangement uses TRBV6-6 and TRBJ1-1; D not certain. The V and J ends lost 9 bases and 1 base respectively, with 6 bases between them. The CDR3 sequence is 11 residues long. Germline loops: CDR1 MNHNY, CDR2 SVGAGI (reference sequence). The CDR3 DNA reads TGTGCCAGTCAACGGAACACTGAAGCTTTCTTT. Protein product: CASQRNTEAFF.

This clonotype has only a few counts. V and J are TRBV4-1 and TRBJ2-1, with D possibly being TRBD2 (6 bases). This CDR3 comprises 13 residues. Germline-derived CDR1 and CDR2 are MGHRA and YSYEKL. Trimming pared 1 base from V and 6 bases from J, leaving 7 bases between. CDR3: CASSQGRGNEQFF. The CDR3 bases are TGCGCCAGCAGCCAAGGGAGGGGCAATGAGCAGTTCTTC.

This clonotype was found a few times. The J gene is TRBJ2-5, the V gene TRBV12-3 or TRBV12-4; TRBD2 matches 8 bases. V shed 5 bases, J shed 2 bases, and the junction held 7 bases outside the gene matches. The CDR3 runs 15 residues. The DNA for the CDR3 is TGTGCCAGCAGTGGCCAGCGGGGGCTACAAGAGACCCAGTACTTC. Its protein is CASSGQRGLQETQYF.

This clonotype has only a few counts. CDR3 region: CASSQESSPGYEQYF. As DNA, the CDR3 is TGCGCCAGCAGCCAAGAATCATCCCCGGGCTACGAGCAGTACTTC. The chain has TRBV4-1 and TRBJ2-7; the D is unclear. Germline CDR1 MGHRA, CDR2 YSYEKL. V lost 0 bases, J lost 3 bases, and 12 bases lay in between. The CDR3 has 15 residues.

This clonotype was recorded many times. The chain combines TRBV12-3 or TRBV12-4 with TRBJ1-4; 7 bases are shared with TRBD1. With V trimmed by 3 bases and J by 6 bases, 13 bases remained unmatched. The length of the CDR3 is 17 residues. The CDR3 DNA is TGTGCCAGCAGTTTTTACCCCCGGACAGGCCGCTATGAAAAACTGTTTTTT. As protein: CASSFYPRTGRYEKLFF.

This clonotype was detected only a few times. The chain uses TRBV2 and TRBJ1-1; D is uncertain. The germline V and J ends were trimmed by 5 bases and 0 bases, with 7 bases remaining between them. Germline loops: CDR1 SNHLY, CDR2 FYNNEI. The CDR3 is made up of 13 amino acids. The CDR3 loop reads CASSYGLNTEAFF. In nucleotides, the CDR3 is TGTGCCAGCAGTTACGGATTGAACACTGAAGCTTTCTTT. Combining the CDR3 with reference TRBV2 and TRBJ1-1 gives the whole variable domain EPEVTQTPSHQVTQMGQEVILRCVPISNHLYFYWYRQILGQKVEFLVSFYNNEISEKSEIFDDQFSVERPDGSNFTLKIRSTKLEDSAMYFCASSYGLNTEAFFGQGTRLTVV.

This clonotype was detected only a few times. The genes are TRBV6-1 and TRBJ2-5; D perhaps matches TRBD1 (6 bases). Germline CDR1 and CDR2: MNHNS and SASEGT. The CDR3 is made up of 13 amino acids. Trimming removed 6 bases from V and 1 base from J, with 9 bases in between. DNA for the CDR3: TGTGCCAGCAGCTCGGACAGCCAAGAGACCCAGTACTTC. Its protein is CASSSDSQETQYF.

This chain links TRBV6-2 or TRBV6-3 with TRBJ2-3; D is ambiguous. The length of the CDR3 is 15 residues. Germline values: CDR1 MNHEY, CDR2 SVGEGT. V dropped 7 bases and J dropped 4 bases, with 18 bases sitting between them. The CDR3: CASMRWEPVPDTQYF. CDR3 DNA sequence: TGTGCCAGCATGAGGTGGGAACCCGTTCCAGATACGCAGTATTTT.

Only a few counts were recorded for this clonotype. CDR3 sequence (DNA): TGTGCCAGCAGTTACTCTCTGACTGGGGCCAACGTCCTGACTTTC. This codes for CASSYSLTGANVLTF. The chain employs TRBV6-5 and TRBJ2-6, with D unclear. Trimming pared 0 bases from V and 2 bases from J, leaving 5 bases between. The CDR3 consists of 15 residues. Germline assignment: CDR1 MNHEY and CDR2 SVGAGI.

The chain is built from TRBV6-2 or TRBV6-3 and TRBJ2-3; TRBD1 aligns across 9 bases. The CDR3 sequence is 15 residues long. The V segment lost 6 bases and the J segment 4 bases; nucleotides outside the gene matches: 8. Germline V gene sequence: CDR1 MNHEY, CDR2 SVGEGT. In DNA form, the CDR3 reads TGTGCCAGCAGGAAACAGGGGGCGCGGGCAGATACGCAGTATTTT. This encodes CASRKQGARADTQYF.

The V call is TRBV15, the J call TRBJ1-5, with D possibly being TRBD1 (5 bases). CDR3 length: 14 residues. Looked up from germline, CDR1 is LNHNV and CDR2 is YYDKDF (reference sequence). Trimming pared 3 bases from V and 5 bases from J, leaving 11 bases between. CDR3 nucleotide sequence: TGTGCCACCAGCAGCAGGGTTTTCGATCAGCCCCAGCATTTT. This translates into CATSSRVFDQPQHF.

J is TRBJ2-1 and V is TRBV7-6, with D maybe TRBD2 (5 bases). Germline lookup yields CDR1 SGHVS and CDR2 FNYEAQ. The CDR3 is 15 amino acids. The V end was cut by 4 bases, the J end by 5 bases, with 15 bases between. In DNA form, the CDR3 reads TGTGCCAGCAGCTCCGAGGGCGCCACCCACAATGAGCAGTTCTTC. This codes for CASSSEGATHNEQFF.

The chain has TRBV11-1 and TRBJ2-5; tentatively, D is TRBD1 (5 bases). The germline gives CDR1 SGHAT, CDR2 FQDESV (reference sequence). The CDR3 loop spans 17 amino acids. The V end was cut by 0 bases, the J end by 1 base, with 15 bases between. In DNA form, the CDR3 reads TGTGCCAGCAGCTTAGCATTAAGGGGCCAACGCCAAGAGACCCAGTACTTC. It is translated as CASSLALRGQRQETQYF.

This clonotype was seen many times. The chain is built from TRBV11-2 and TRBJ2-5, with TRBD2 as a possible D gene (6 bases). CDR1 is SGHAT and CDR2 is FQNNGV in the germline V gene. CDR3 length: 15 amino acids. Trimming left V 0 bases short and J 5 bases short, with 13 bases between. The DNA of the CDR3 is TGTGCCAGCAGCTTAGATCCGCGGGACGGGGAGACCCAGTACTTC. Protein product: CASSLDPRDGETQYF.

In this sample, this clonotype turned up many times. The rearrangement uses TRBV7-6 and TRBJ1-4; 7 bases are a match to TRBD1. Trimming removed 6 bases from V and 2 bases from J; junction bases left unmatched: 9. From germline, CDR1 is SGHVS and CDR2 FNYEAQ. The CDR3 contains 16 residues. The CDR3 spells CASSLQGPGTNEKLFF. CDR3 in DNA: TGTGCCAGCAGTCTACAGGGGCCGGGGACTAATGAAAAACTGTTTTTT.

This chain uses TRBV6-1 with TRBJ2-2; possibly TRBD2 for D (5 bases). The CDR3 spans 16 residues. Per germline, CDR1 MNHNS and CDR2 SASEGT. V lost 6 bases and J 5 bases, leaving 19 bases between the germline ends. The DNA of the CDR3 is TGTGCCAGCAGCCAAACCCCAACTAGTAGAACCGGGGAGCTGTTTTTT. Protein: CASSQTPTSRTGELFF.

This chain joins TRBV7-8 and TRBJ2-7, with TRBD2 matching over 9 bases. This CDR3 comprises 15 residues. Looked up from germline, CDR1 is SGHVS and CDR2 is FQNEAQ. V gave up 1 base and J gave up 2 bases; unmatched junction bases: 3. CDR3 residues: CASSLEASGAYEQYF. The CDR3 DNA is TGTGCCAGCAGCTTAGAGGCTAGCGGGGCCTACGAGCAGTACTTC.

Only a few counts were recorded for this clonotype. The chain carries TRBV6-2 or TRBV6-3 and TRBJ1-1; D is unresolved. Germline V gene lookup returns CDR1 MNHEY and CDR2 SVGEGT. V gave up 2 bases and J gave up 3 bases, with 19 bases separating them. This CDR3 contains 17 residues. CDR3 sequence: CASSYVRVAATYTEAFF. The DNA for the CDR3 is TGTGCCAGCAGTTACGTGAGGGTGGCCGCCACTTACACTGAAGCTTTCTTT.

This chain joins TRBV11-2 and TRBJ2-2; unclear D gene. V shed 2 bases and J shed 2 bases, with 6 bases lying between them. The germline V gene encodes CDR1 SGHAT and CDR2 FQNNGV. CDR3 length: 14 amino acids. The CDR3 spells CASSLYRNTGELFF. Here the CDR3 DNA reads TGTGCCAGCAGCTTATATCGAAACACCGGGGAGCTGTTTTTT.